One T cell receptor beta chain is described in this entry. This entry is derived from a study of T cell changes during pregnancy in multiple sclerosis. TCRdb's copy holds only in-frame clones and misses some; the assay was immunoSEQ multiplex PCR. This sample has tens of thousands of clones, with approximately 90% found just once. V was clipped by 2 bases and J by 7 bases; unmatched bases: 4. The CDR3 has 13 residues. The germline gives CDR1 SGHTA, CDR2 FQGTGA. The material was peripheral blood, obtained before pregnancy. This sequence joins TRBV7-3 and TRBJ2-5, with 7 bases identical to TRBD2. The clonotype was recovered from a female donor with multiple sclerosis, enrolled in a pregnancy study. The CDR3 protein is CASSLGTKGTQYF. CDR3 in DNA: TGTGCCAGCAGCTTAGGGACTAAGGGGACCCAGTACTTC.